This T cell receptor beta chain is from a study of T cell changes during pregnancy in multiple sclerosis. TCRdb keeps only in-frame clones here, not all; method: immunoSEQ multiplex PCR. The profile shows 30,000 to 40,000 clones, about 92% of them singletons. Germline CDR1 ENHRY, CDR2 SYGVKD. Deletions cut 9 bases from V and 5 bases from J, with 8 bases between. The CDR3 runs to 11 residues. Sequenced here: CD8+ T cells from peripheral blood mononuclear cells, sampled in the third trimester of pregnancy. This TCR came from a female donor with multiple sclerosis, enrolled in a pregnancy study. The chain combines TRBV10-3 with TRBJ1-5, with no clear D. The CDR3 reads CAITRYQPQHF. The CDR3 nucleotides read TGTGCCATAACGAGGTATCAGCCCCAGCATTTT.